Here is one T cell receptor (beta chain) with its context. This clonotype was counted a few times. Its antigen specificity is not known. One base away there is no much larger clone; base qualities are not given. This sample's treatment or condition label indicates: allogeneic hematopoietic cell transplantation with graft depleted of TCRalphabeta T cells and CD19 B cells. Transplant recipients were children who received TCRalphabeta/CD19-depleted allogeneic hematopoietic cell grafts. From cysteine to phenylalanine, the CDR3 is 12 amino acids long. The DNA shown is the 36-base CDR3, in frame from base 1. At the junction V is shortened by 3 bases and J by 7 bases, with 9 bases in between. The data derive from a study of T-cell reconstitution after alpha-beta-depleted transplantation in children (dated by TCRdb to the mid-2010s). About the study as a whole: Using TCR repertoire profiling, the study followed T-cell immune reconstitution in a quantitative way in children after TCRalphabeta/CD19-depleted allogeneic hematopoietic cell transplantation.

Library creation used PCR. The instrument was an Illumina HiSeq 2500. TCR libraries were prepared with molecular barcoding, using unique molecular identifiers to normalize TCRbeta repertoire quantification. Using fastp trimming at Q25 and MiXCR clonotype assembly, TCRdb reanalyzed the public sequencing data and kept in-frame beta chains. Each record represents a unique CDR3 protein, reported with the most common genes and DNA among its rows. This sample lists some 81,000 distinct CDR3 sequences; around an eighth were detected once. The ten largest account for about 26% of the sample. The study at large found these results: The apparently early recovery of alphabetaT-cell counts about two months after transplant reportedly depended on only several hundred rapidly expanded clones that came from non-depleted graft cells. Over subsequent months, a decline in hyperexpanded clone frequencies was noted, and after one year, T-cell counts and TCRbeta diversity were mostly ascribed to newly produced T cells. In some patients, the high TCRbeta diversity seen at day 60 was put down to recipient T cells and intrathymic progenitors that had survived conditioning.

This TCR was sampled from a male patient aged 2 to 9 who had a stem cell transplant for acute lymphoblastic leukemia, so the T cells may come from the graft donor. The sequences come from PBMCs, mostly from graft donor cells, collected 180 days after TCRalphabeta/CD19-depleted stem cell transplant. The chain was built from TRBV12-3 or TRBV12-4 and TRBJ2-5, and the D gene may be TRBD2, 5 bases matching. The CDR3 loop reads CASSFTRRTQYF. The DNA is TGTGCCAGCAGTTTTACTAGGCGGACCCAGTACTTC.